These T cell receptor beta chains were read from a single sample in a study of cytomegalovirus exposure and HLA in healthy donors. TCRdb keeps only in-frame clones here, not all; method: immunoSEQ multiplex PCR. This sample has more than 70,000 clones; about 70% occur once, and the top ten carry roughly 10%. The sequenced material came from PBMCs. The receptors come from a woman in her forties or fifties in good health and CMV-seropositive. Each CDR3 is given with its conserved first and last residue.

TRBV27,TRBJ2-2,CASSFGDRATGELFF
TRBV30,TRBJ2-5,CAWSKLYQETQYF
TRBV7-7,TRBJ1-5,CASSFGGQGTGGNQPQHF
TRBV4-2,TRBJ1-5,CASSQDHSGSQPQHF
TRBV27,TRBJ1-2,CASSHTGGRNYGYTF
TRBV10-2,TRBJ1-5,CASSEEGQEPQHF
TRBV11-2,TRBJ2-7,CASSRRTWGDEQYF
TRBV4-3,TRBJ2-6,CASSQGTSSSGANVLTF
TRBV28,TRBJ1-2,CASSPGQGTGGYTF
TRBV7-2,TRBJ1-4,CASNLGVGQANEKLFF
TRBV28,TRBJ2-1,CASSSYGGNNEQFF
TRBV30,TRBJ1-6,CAWSGRTAYSPLHF
TRBV7-8,TRBJ1-2,CASSPGDRVDYGYTF
TRBV27,TRBJ1-2,CASRSAGLKGYTF
TRBV5-7,TRBJ1-1,CASSFSGTSNTEAFF
TRBV30,TRBJ1-2,CACPLQGAFYGYTF
TRBV6-5,TRBJ1-5,CASSTSGSQPQHF
TRBV18,TRBJ2-1,CASSPKPTGGAEFYNEQFF
TRBV14,TRBJ2-1,CASSGRLAGVDEQFF
TRBV5-4,TRBJ1-4,CASSLQGTNEKLFF
TRBV14,TRBJ1-1,CASSQDALFLDRNTEAFF
TRBV20-1,TRBJ1-2,CSILRDRGGTF
TRBV5-4,TRBJ2-2,CASRATGNTGELFF
TRBV28,TRBJ1-3,CASSSPEDSGNTIYF
TRBV28,TRBJ1-4,CASSPTGTTNEKLFF
TRBV29-1,TRBJ2-7,CSVAGQGAYYEQYF
TRBV7-9,TRBJ1-1,CASSYRANTEAFF
TRBV6-5,TRBJ2-7,CASSLGQGSYEQYF
TRBV4-2,TRBJ2-7,CASSQDRPQNRGLYEQYF
TRBV7-8,TRBJ2-7,CASRGHERGGREQYF
TRBV9,TRBJ2-3,CASSSWGGSLDTQYF
TRBV15,TRBJ2-7,CATSSGTGRYEQYF
TRBV14,TRBJ1-2,CASSQDDRASYTF
TRBV5-1,TRBJ2-1,CASSSGTSRYNEQFF
TRBV2,TRBJ1-1,CARGQSPAEAFF
TRBV4-3,TRBJ2-5,CASSQDRTSETQYF
TRBV7-9,TRBJ2-7,CASSLVGSSYEQYF
TRBV7-2,TRBJ2-3,CASSSGTGGMDTQYF
TRBV29-1,TRBJ2-7,CSVVGSSFYEQYF
TRBV7-2,TRBJ2-3,CASSFQDTHTDTQYF
TRBV7-9,TRBJ2-5,CASSLPRGYQETQYF
TRBV29-1,TRBJ2-7,CSVIRGLIPDSYEQYF
TRBV7-8,TRBJ2-7,CASSLMGTGTLYEQYF
TRBV19,TRBJ2-1,CASSRGSDEQFF
TRBV6-6,TRBJ1-1,CASSLQGHEAFF
TRBV6-4,TRBJ2-3,CASSDSSGGADTQYF
TRBV20-1,TRBJ2-7,CSAPRLDEQYF
TRBV7-9,TRBJ1-2,CASSTDGGAGTRGYTF
TRBV9,TRBJ2-7,CASSAQATGGLSLEQYF
TRBV28,TRBJ2-6,CASSLYQGAAGANVLTF
TRBV7-2,TRBJ1-1,CASSLVDRATEAFF
TRBV6-4,TRBJ1-6,CASSDLIGSEAPLHF
TRBV2,TRBJ2-1,CASSVNGLAGAGEQFF
TRBV7-2,TRBJ2-1,CASSLASSGSYNEQFF
TRBV9,TRBJ2-6,CASTRSPGQTFSGANVLTF
TRBV10-3,TRBJ1-5,CAIKAEGNQPQHF
TRBV5-1,TRBJ2-1,CASSLSLAGGSYNEQFF
TRBV12-5,TRBJ2-3,CASGLRGSDTQYF
TRBV27,TRBJ1-5,CASSTLGQSGNQPQHF
TRBV1,TRBJ2-3,CTSSQAGGDTQYF